What follows describes a single T cell receptor (beta chain). The antigen is undetermined. The sorted-subset replicate PCRs were given 200 ng DNA, which is tens of thousands of T cell genomes. Libraries were prepared by immunoSEQ multiplex PCR; TCRdb keeps only in-frame clonotypes and omits some of them. Counted here are around 600,000 clones, about 95% occurring once; the ten biggest clones make up approximately 0.11%. V dropped 5 bases and J dropped 6 bases, with 18 bases sitting between them. This CDR3 has 14 amino acids. CDR1 SGDLS and CDR2 YYNGEE come from the germline V gene. CD45RO negativity and positive selection for CCR7 defined naive CD8 cells, a population that excluded terminally differentiated effector memory CD45RA+ cells. Healthy HIV-negative adults with no recent acute infections or vaccinations were recruited as donors. The data stem from a study of shared clonotypes between healthy human individuals. General study results and limits: Among non-shared clonotypes, generation probabilities were lower than among those shared by all four donors.

The chain carries TRBV9 and TRBJ2-7, with D possibly called TRBD1 or TRBD2 (6 bases each). The sequencing input was naive CD8+ T cells sorted from blood. The receptor was isolated from a woman aged 25 to 39 in good health. Written as DNA, the CDR3 is TGTGCCAGCAGGAGGGGGAGGCGTGGGGCCGAGCAGTACTTC. Translation: CASRRGRRGAEQYF.